Described below is a single T cell receptor beta chain sequence and its context. In the PCR, 60 Vbeta and 13 Jbeta primers were used. The repertoire was sequenced with immunoSEQ multiplex PCR; TCRdb's copy has only in-frame clones and lacks some. Among under 150,000 clones listed, about two thirds were seen once. This entry comes from a study of cytomegalovirus exposure and HLA in healthy donors. Germline V gene lookup returns CDR1 MNHEY and CDR2 SVGAGI. The length of the CDR3 is 14 residues. The germline V and J ends were trimmed by 3 bases and 2 bases, with 10 bases remaining between them. The specimen sequenced was PBMCs. This clonotype was sampled from a man aged 40-49 years in good health and CMV-seronegative. The V and J genes are TRBV6-5 and TRBJ1-1, with D tentatively TRBD1 (5 bases). CDR3 sequence: CASSYAGKNTEAFF. The CDR3 DNA reads TGTGCCAGCAGTTATGCAGGGAAAAACACTGAAGCTTTCTTT.